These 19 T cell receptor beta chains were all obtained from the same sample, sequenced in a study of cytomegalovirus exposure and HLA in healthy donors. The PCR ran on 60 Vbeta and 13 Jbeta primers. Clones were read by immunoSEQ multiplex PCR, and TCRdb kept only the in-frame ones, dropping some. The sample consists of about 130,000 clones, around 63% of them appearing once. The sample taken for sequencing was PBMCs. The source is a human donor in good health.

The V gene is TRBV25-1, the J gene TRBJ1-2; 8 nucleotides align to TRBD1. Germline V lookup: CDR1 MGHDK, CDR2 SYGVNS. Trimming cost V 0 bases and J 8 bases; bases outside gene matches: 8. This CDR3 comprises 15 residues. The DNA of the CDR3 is TGTGCCAGCAGTGAATACCTGACAGGGGTAAAGGGCTACACCTTC. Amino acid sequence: CASSEYLTGVKGYTF.

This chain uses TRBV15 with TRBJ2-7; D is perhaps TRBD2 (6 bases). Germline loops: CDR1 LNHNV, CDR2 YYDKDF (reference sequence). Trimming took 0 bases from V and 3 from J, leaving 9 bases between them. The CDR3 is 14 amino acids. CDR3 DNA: TGTGCCACCAGCAGAGATGGGGGAGGCTACGAGCAGTACTTC. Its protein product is CATSRDGGGYEQYF.

DNA of the CDR3: TGTGCCAGCAGCCCCGGGGGTTACACCGGGGAGCTGTTTTTT. It codes for CASSPGGYTGELFF. The V and J genes are TRBV7-3 and TRBJ2-2, with D perhaps matching TRBD2 (6 bases). The CDR3 runs to 14 residues. Germline assignment: CDR1 SGHTA and CDR2 FQGTGA. Trimming took 5 bases from V and 3 from J, leaving 10 bases between them.

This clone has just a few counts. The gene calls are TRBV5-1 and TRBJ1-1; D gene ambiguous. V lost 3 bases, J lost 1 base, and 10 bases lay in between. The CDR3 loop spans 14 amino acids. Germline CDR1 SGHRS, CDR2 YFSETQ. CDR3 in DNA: TGCGCCAGCAGCTCGAGCCGGGGGAACACTGAAGCTTTCTTT. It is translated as CASSSSRGNTEAFF.

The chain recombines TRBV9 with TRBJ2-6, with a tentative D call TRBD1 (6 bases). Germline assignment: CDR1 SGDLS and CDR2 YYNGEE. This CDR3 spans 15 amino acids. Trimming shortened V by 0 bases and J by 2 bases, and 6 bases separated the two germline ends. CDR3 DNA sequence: TGTGCCAGCAGCGTAGAGGGGGCTGGGGCCAACGTCCTGACTTTC. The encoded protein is CASSVEGAGANVLTF.

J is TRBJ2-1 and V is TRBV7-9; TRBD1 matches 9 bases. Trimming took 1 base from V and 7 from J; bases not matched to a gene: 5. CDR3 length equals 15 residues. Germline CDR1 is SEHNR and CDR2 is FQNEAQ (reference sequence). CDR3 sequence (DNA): TGTGCCAGCAGCTTAGAGTGGGACAGGGCTAATGAGCAGTTCTTC. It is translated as CASSLEWDRANEQFF.

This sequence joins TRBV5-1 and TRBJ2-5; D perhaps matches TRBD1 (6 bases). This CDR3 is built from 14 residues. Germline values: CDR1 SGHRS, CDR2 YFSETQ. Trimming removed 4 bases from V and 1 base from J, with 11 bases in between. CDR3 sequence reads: CASSTGTIQETQYF. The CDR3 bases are TGCGCCAGCAGCACAGGGACCATCCAAGAGACCCAGTACTTC.

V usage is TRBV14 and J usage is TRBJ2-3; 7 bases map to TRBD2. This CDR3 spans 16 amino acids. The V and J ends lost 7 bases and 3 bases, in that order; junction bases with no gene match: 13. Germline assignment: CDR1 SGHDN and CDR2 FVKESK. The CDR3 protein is CASTSGRLALTDTQYF. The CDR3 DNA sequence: TGTGCCAGCACCTCGGGACGACTAGCCTTAACAGATACGCAGTATTTT.

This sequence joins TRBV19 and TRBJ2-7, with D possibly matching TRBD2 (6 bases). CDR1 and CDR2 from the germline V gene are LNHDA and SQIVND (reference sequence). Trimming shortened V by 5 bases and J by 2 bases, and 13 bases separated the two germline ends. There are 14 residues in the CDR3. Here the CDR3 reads CASSPQGGPYEQYF. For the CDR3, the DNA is TGTGCCAGTAGTCCCCAGGGAGGACCCTACGAGCAGTACTTC.

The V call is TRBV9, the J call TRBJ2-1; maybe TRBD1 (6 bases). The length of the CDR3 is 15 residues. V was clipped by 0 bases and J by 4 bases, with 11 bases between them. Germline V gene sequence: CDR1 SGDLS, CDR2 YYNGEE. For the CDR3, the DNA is TGTGCCAGCAGCGTAGGAACAGGGAATTACAATGAGCAGTTCTTC. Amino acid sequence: CASSVGTGNYNEQFF.

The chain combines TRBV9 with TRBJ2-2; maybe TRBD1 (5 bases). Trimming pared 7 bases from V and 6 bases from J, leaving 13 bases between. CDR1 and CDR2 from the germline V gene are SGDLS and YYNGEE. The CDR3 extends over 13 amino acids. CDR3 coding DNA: TGTGCCAGCCGGATAGGGGCGTCCGGGGAGCTGTTTTTT. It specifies CASRIGASGELFF.

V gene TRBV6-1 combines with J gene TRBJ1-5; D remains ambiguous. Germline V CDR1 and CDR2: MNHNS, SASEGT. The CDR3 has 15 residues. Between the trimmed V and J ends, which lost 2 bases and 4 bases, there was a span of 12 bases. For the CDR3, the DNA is TGTGCCAGCAGTGAACTACAGTTAGTGAATCAGCCCCAGCATTTT. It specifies CASSELQLVNQPQHF.

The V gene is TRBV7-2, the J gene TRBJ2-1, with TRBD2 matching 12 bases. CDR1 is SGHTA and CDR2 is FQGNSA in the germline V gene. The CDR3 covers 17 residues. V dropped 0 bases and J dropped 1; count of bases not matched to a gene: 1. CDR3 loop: CASSLAGLAGSYNEQFF. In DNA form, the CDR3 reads TGTGCCAGCAGCTTAGCCGGACTAGCGGGATCCTACAATGAGCAGTTCTTC.

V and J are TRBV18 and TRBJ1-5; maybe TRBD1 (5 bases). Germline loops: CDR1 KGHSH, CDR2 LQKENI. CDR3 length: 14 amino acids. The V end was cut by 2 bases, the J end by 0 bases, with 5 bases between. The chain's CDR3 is CASSPGASNQPQHF. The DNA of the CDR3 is TGTGCCAGCTCACCAGGGGCTAGCAATCAGCCCCAGCATTTT. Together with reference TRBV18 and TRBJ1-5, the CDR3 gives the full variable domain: NAGVMQNPRHLVRRRGQEARLRCSPMKGHSHVYWYRQLPEEGLKFMVYLQKENIIDESGMPKERFSAEFPKEGPSILRIQQVVRGDSAAYFCASSPGASNQPQHFGDGTRLSIL.

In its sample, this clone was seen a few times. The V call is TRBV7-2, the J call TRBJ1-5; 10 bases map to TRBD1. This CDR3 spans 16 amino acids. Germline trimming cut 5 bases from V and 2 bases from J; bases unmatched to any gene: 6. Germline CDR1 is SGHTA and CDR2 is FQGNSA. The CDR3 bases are TGTGCCAGCAGCCCGTGGACAGGGGGAGGCAATCAGCCCCAGCATTTT. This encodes CASSPWTGGGNQPQHF.

CDR3 protein: CASSFRTVSLGGYTF. CDR3 nucleotide sequence: TGTGCCAGCAGTTTCCGGACAGTTTCTCTCGGGGGCTACACCTTC. This sequence joins TRBV6-5 and TRBJ1-2; possible D gene TRBD1, 6 bases. Per the germline V gene, CDR1 is MNHEY and CDR2 is SVGAGI. V lost 4 bases and J 8 bases, leaving 20 bases between the germline ends. This CDR3 comprises 15 residues.

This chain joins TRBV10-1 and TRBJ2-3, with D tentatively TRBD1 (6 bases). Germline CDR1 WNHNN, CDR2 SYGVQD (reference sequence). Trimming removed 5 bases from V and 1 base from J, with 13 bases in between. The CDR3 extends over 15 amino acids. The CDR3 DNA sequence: TGCGCCAGCAGTTTGGACAGTTCAGGCACAGATACGCAGTATTTT. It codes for CASSLDSSGTDTQYF.

CDR3 in amino acids: CASSPTSGKGEFF. For the CDR3, the DNA is TGTGCCAGCAGCCCCACTAGCGGGAAGGGGGAGTTCTTC. V gene TRBV7-9 combines with J gene TRBJ2-1; 10 bases are shared with TRBD2. CDR1 and CDR2 from the germline V gene are SEHNR and FQNEAQ (reference sequence). The CDR3 covers 13 residues. V was pared by 5 bases and J by 14 bases, with 9 bases of the junction left unmatched. Combining the CDR3 with reference TRBV7-9 and TRBJ2-1 gives the whole variable domain DTGVSQNPRHKITKRGQNVTFRCDPISEHNRLYWYRQTLGQGPEFLTYFQNEAQLEKSRLLSDRFSAERPKGSFSTLEIQRTEQGDSAMYLCASSPTSGKGEFFGPGTRLTVL.

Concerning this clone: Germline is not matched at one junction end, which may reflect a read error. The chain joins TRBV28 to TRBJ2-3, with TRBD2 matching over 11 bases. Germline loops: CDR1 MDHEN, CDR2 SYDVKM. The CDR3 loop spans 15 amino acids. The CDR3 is CASILAGGGTDTQYF. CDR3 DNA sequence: TGTGCCAGCATTTTAGCGGGAGGGGGCACAGATACGCAGTATTTT.